These 29 T cell receptor beta chains share one sample of origin, sequenced in a study of T cells in Graves' hyperthyroidism and ophthalmopathy. The source material, RNA transcripts, was used to amplify TCR beta CDR3 regions. The primer set for the first-round RT-PCR of the TCR CDR3 was HTBI. TCRdb fed the multiplex PCR reads into MiXCR, producing one record per CDR3 protein. The data contain about 660,000 distinct CDR3 sequences, about 45% of them singletons. The sample was peripheral blood or thyroid tissue (not recorded which). The receptor set was obtained from an adult man with Graves' disease, either hyperthyroidism or ophthalmopathy (not recorded which).

The J gene is TRBJ1-1, the V gene TRBV25-1; maybe TRBD1 (5 bases). This CDR3 spans 11 amino acids. CDR1 is MGHDK, CDR2 SYGVNS, per germline. V shed 1 base and J shed 10 bases, with 7 bases lying between them. CDR3 sequence: CASSEFGAAFF. As DNA, the CDR3 is TGTGCCAGCAGTGAATTTGGGGCAGCTTTCTTT.

The rearrangement links TRBV7-9 to TRBJ1-2; no firm D call. The CDR3 extends over 14 amino acids. The V end lost 5 bases, the J end lost 0 bases, and 10 bases lay between the germline ends. Germline-derived CDR1 and CDR2 are SEHNR and FQNEAQ (reference sequence). The CDR3 spells CASSLPPTNYGYTF. The CDR3 DNA follows: TGTGCCAGCAGCCTCCCCCCGACTAACTATGGCTACACCTTC. The full variable domain, with the rest looked up from reference TRBV7-9 and TRBJ1-2, is DTGVSQNPRHKITKRGQNVTFRCDPISEHNRLYWYRQTLGQGPEFLTYFQNEAQLEKSRLLSDRFSAERPKGSFSTLEIQRTEQGDSAMYLCASSLPPTNYGYTFGSGTRLTVV.

The V call is TRBV4-1, the J call TRBJ2-5; weak D call: TRBD2 (6 bases). V was pared by 4 bases and J by 4 bases, with 13 bases between. This CDR3 contains 14 residues. Germline-derived CDR1 and CDR2 are MGHRA and YSYEKL. The CDR3 reads CASSPPGRSETQYF. The CDR3 nucleotides are TGCGCCAGCAGCCCTCCAGGGAGGTCAGAGACCCAGTACTTC.

In its sample, this clonotype is medium-sized (0.01 to 0.1%). The genes are TRBV29-1 and TRBJ2-7, with no clear D. The V gene lost 6 bases and the J gene lost 3 bases, with 6 bases spanning the gap. The CDR3 is 10 residues long. The germline V gene encodes CDR1 SQVTM and CDR2 ANQGSEA. CDR3 bases: TGCAGCGTCCCCCACTACGAGCAGTACTTC. Its protein is CSVPHYEQYF.

This rearrangement joins TRBV5-1 to TRBJ2-7, with a possible D match to TRBD1 (6 bases). From germline, CDR1 is SGHRS and CDR2 YFSETQ. This CDR3 spans 14 amino acids. Trimming cost V 1 base and J 6 bases, with 14 bases left between them. This chain's CDR3 is CASSLLQAGAEQYF. CDR3 in DNA: TGCGCCAGCAGCTTGCTCCAGGCAGGGGCCGAGCAGTACTTC.

The sample holds a few counts of this clonotype. J is TRBJ1-5 and V is TRBV20-1; unclear D gene. Trimming took off 3 bases at V and 2 bases at J, with 8 bases between the two ends. CDR3 length: 13 amino acids. Germline CDR1 reads DFQATT; CDR2 reads SNEGSKA (reference sequence). The CDR3 reads CSARKPGNQPQHF. The CDR3 DNA sequence: TGCAGTGCTAGGAAACCTGGCAATCAGCCCCAGCATTTT.

This chain links TRBV5-1 with TRBJ1-1, with TRBD1 as a possible D gene (5 bases). This CDR3 contains 16 residues. V dropped 0 bases and J dropped 4 bases, with 16 bases sitting between them. Per the germline V gene, CDR1 is SGHRS and CDR2 is YFSETQ. CDR3 in DNA: TGCGCCAGCAGCTTGGAGGGGATGCGGCACATCACTGAAGCTTTCTTT. Protein: CASSLEGMRHITEAFF.

This clonotype was found many times. This chain joins TRBV7-9 and TRBJ1-2; no definite D call. Looked up from germline, CDR1 is SEHNR and CDR2 is FQNEAQ (reference sequence). CDR3 size: 14 residues. V was clipped by 2 bases and J by 3 bases, with 10 bases between them. CDR3 DNA sequence: TGTGCCAGCAGCTTAATGGACGGCTACTATGGCTACACCTTC. Protein: CASSLMDGYYGYTF. The full variable domain, in which reference TRBV7-9 and TRBJ1-2 provide the parts outside the CDR3, is DTGVSQNPRHKITKRGQNVTFRCDPISEHNRLYWYRQTLGQGPEFLTYFQNEAQLEKSRLLSDRFSAERPKGSFSTLEIQRTEQGDSAMYLCASSLMDGYYGYTFGSGTRLTVV.

J is TRBJ2-7 and V is TRBV6-5; 7 positions agree with TRBD1. J lost 2 bases, V lost 4 bases, and 8 bases had no gene match. The germline V gene encodes CDR1 MNHEY and CDR2 SVGAGI. CDR3 length: 15 amino acids. The CDR3 region has the DNA TGTGCCAGCAGTTCGTCCGGGACAGCGACCTACGAGCAGTACTTC. This codes for CASSSSGTATYEQYF.

The V and J genes are TRBV29-1 and TRBJ1-6; D is uncertain. Per the germline V gene, CDR1 is SQVTM and CDR2 is ANQGSEA. This CDR3 spans 13 amino acids. The germline V and J ends were trimmed by 4 bases and 8 bases, with 12 bases remaining between them. The DNA of the CDR3 is TGCAGCGTTGGGGAAGGGATCGATTCACCCCTCCACTTT. Its translation: CSVGEGIDSPLHF.

In its sample, this clonotype was seen a few times. The chain is built from TRBV7-9 and TRBJ1-2; D unresolved. The CDR3 totals 16 residues. From germline, CDR1 is SEHNR and CDR2 FQNEAQ (reference sequence). V was trimmed by 1 base and J by 2 bases, leaving 14 bases between them. Here the CDR3 reads CASSLVPGNRNYGYTF. CDR3 in DNA: TGTGCCAGCAGCTTAGTTCCGGGCAATAGGAACTATGGCTACACCTTC.

This clonotype was detected only a few times. This rearrangement joins TRBV7-8 to TRBJ1-2, with D possibly being TRBD1 (6 bases). The V gene's germline CDR1 is SGHVS and CDR2 FQNEAQ. V was trimmed by 0 bases and J by 1 base, leaving 12 bases between them. The CDR3 contains 16 residues. CDR3: CASSLAWGALNYGYTF. The CDR3 bases are TGTGCCAGCAGCTTAGCGTGGGGGGCCCTTAACTATGGCTACACCTTC.

This rearrangement joins TRBV24-1 to TRBJ1-1; a possible D gene is TRBD1 (6 bases). The germline gives CDR1 KGHDR, CDR2 SFDVKD. This CDR3 contains 14 residues. The germline V and J ends were trimmed by 3 bases and 7 bases, with 14 bases remaining between them. The CDR3 is CATSDPGGQSEAFF. The CDR3 region has the DNA TGTGCCACCAGTGATCCGGGCGGACAGAGTGAAGCTTTCTTT.

This clonotype was detected many times. This chain connects TRBV20-1 to TRBJ2-7, with D perhaps assigned TRBD1 or TRBD2 (5 bases each). The CDR3 length is 11 residues. Germline assignment: CDR1 DFQATT and CDR2 SNEGSKA (reference sequence). The ends were cut back, 6 bases at V and 5 bases at J, with 11 bases in the middle. CDR3 residues: CSAGDVDEQYF. The CDR3 bases are TGCAGTGCGGGGGACGTGGACGAGCAGTACTTC.

V gene TRBV5-5 combines with J gene TRBJ2-7; 9 bases fit TRBD1. CDR3 length equals 14 residues. J lost 7 bases, V lost 4 bases, and 9 bases had no gene match. The germline V gene has CDR1 SGHKS and CDR2 YYEKEE (reference sequence). The CDR3 here is CASSQGTGTGEQYF. Here the CDR3 DNA reads TGTGCCAGCAGCCAAGGGACAGGGACCGGGGAGCAGTACTTC.

In this sample, this clonotype turned up many times. This chain joins TRBV7-9 and TRBJ2-5; 7 nucleotides align to TRBD1. Trimming removed 5 bases from V and 5 bases from J; junction bases left unmatched: 11. CDR1 is SEHNR, CDR2 FQNEAQ, per germline (reference sequence). This CDR3 has 15 amino acids. The CDR3 DNA reads TGTGCCAGCAGCATCTCGACAGGGAATTTTGAGACCCAGTACTTC. Translation: CASSISTGNFETQYF.

This clonotype was detected only a few times. The chain combines TRBV6-1 with TRBJ2-5; tentative D call: TRBD1 (6 bases). Germline V lookup: CDR1 MNHNS, CDR2 SASEGT. The germline V and J ends were trimmed by 5 bases and 1 base, with 11 bases remaining between them. There are 14 residues in the CDR3. CDR3: CASSTRQVQETQYF. The DNA for the CDR3 is TGTGCCAGCAGTACCAGACAGGTCCAAGAGACCCAGTACTTC.

The rearrangement joins TRBV7-8 to TRBJ1-6; D possibly corresponds to TRBD1 (5 bases). Trimming took 3 bases from V and 10 from J, leaving 13 bases between them. Germline CDR1 is SGHVS and CDR2 is FQNEAQ. The CDR3 extends over 14 amino acids. CDR3 protein: CASSLGERDSPLHF. The CDR3 coding sequence is TGTGCCAGCAGCTTGGGGGAACGGGACTCACCCCTCCACTTT.

The chain carries TRBV12-3 or TRBV12-4 and TRBJ1-5; possibly TRBD1 for D (6 bases). V gave up 3 bases and J gave up 0 bases, with 21 bases separating them. The CDR3 has 19 amino acids. The CDR3 here is CASSLAGRGLLYSNQPQHF. DNA of the CDR3: TGTGCCAGCAGTTTGGCGGGACGGGGGCTTCTTTATAGCAATCAGCCCCAGCATTTT.

This clonotype was seen more than once but under ten times. The gene calls are TRBV2 and TRBJ1-2; a weak D match, TRBD1 (5 bases). Between the trimmed V and J ends, which lost 3 bases and 8 bases, there was a span of 16 bases. CDR1 and CDR2 (germline): SNHLY, FYNNEI. The CDR3 runs to 14 residues. CDR3 sequence: CASSDRDGRRGYTF. CDR3 sequence (DNA): TGTGCCAGCAGTGACAGGGACGGGCGTCGGGGCTACACCTTC.

Comment on this clonotype: One base away lies a much larger clone, so this may be a sequencing read error. The rearrangement joins TRBV29-1 to TRBJ2-7, with 9 bases fitting TRBD1. Germline V lookup: CDR1 SQVTM, CDR2 ANQGSEA. Losses at the gene ends were 3 bases for V and 5 bases for J; bases not matched to a gene: 2. The CDR3 extends over 12 amino acids. The chain's CDR3 is CSVEGQGNEQYF. CDR3 sequence (DNA): TGCAGCGTTGAGGGACAGGGCAACGAGCAGTACTTC.

The chain uses TRBV5-5 and TRBJ2-6, with TRBD2 matching 10 bases. J gave up 14 bases and V 8 bases, and 19 bases lay outside the gene matches. The CDR3 loop spans 16 amino acids. Germline values: CDR1 SGHKS, CDR2 YYEKEE (reference sequence). CDR3 in DNA: TGTGCCAGTGGCGTTTCTTCAGGACTAGCGGCAGGCATCCTGACTTTC. Its translation: CASGVSSGLAAGILTF.

This clonotype was seen only a few times. A much larger clone lies a single base off, so this may be a read error. The rearrangement joins TRBV16 to TRBJ1-1, with D uncertain. The ends were cut back, 5 bases at V and 6 bases at J, with 7 bases in the middle. Germline values: CDR1 KGHSY, CDR2 FQNENV. This CDR3 contains 11 residues. The CDR3: CASSIGAEAFF. The CDR3 coding sequence is TGTGCCAGCAGCATAGGCGCTGAAGCTTTCTTT.

This clonotype was found a few times. This chain uses TRBV5-1 with TRBJ2-5; no reliable D call. The germline V gene has CDR1 SGHRS and CDR2 YFSETQ. V was clipped by 4 bases and J by 4 bases, with 14 bases between them. The CDR3 is 14 amino acids. CDR3: CASSGNMVGETQYF. In nucleotides, the CDR3 is TGCGCCAGCAGCGGGAACATGGTCGGAGAGACCCAGTACTTC.

The rearrangement joins TRBV4-1 to TRBJ1-1; D might be TRBD1 (5 bases). The V end was cut by 0 bases, the J end by 6 bases, with 8 bases between. This CDR3 comprises 13 residues. Germline assignment: CDR1 MGHRA and CDR2 YSYEKL. CDR3 residues: CASSQDRASEAFF. Here the CDR3 DNA reads TGCGCCAGCAGCCAAGACAGGGCCTCTGAAGCTTTCTTT.

This clonotype has at least ten counts. This rearrangement joins TRBV5-1 to TRBJ2-2, with D uncertain. From germline, CDR1 is SGHRS and CDR2 YFSETQ. This CDR3 is 13 amino acids long. Trimming stripped 3 bases from V and 4 bases from J, with 7 bases between. Here the CDR3 DNA reads TGCGCCAGCAGCTCCGATGCCACCGGGGAGCTGTTTTTT. This codes for CASSSDATGELFF.

The chain recombines TRBV10-3 with TRBJ1-1; perhaps TRBD1 as D (6 bases). Germline CDR1 is ENHRY and CDR2 is SYGVKD. CDR3 length: 17 amino acids. V lost 2 bases to trimming and J lost 2 bases, with 18 bases between them. As DNA, the CDR3 is TGTGCCATCAGTGAGAAGACAGGAGTTATTGGTAACACTGAAGCTTTCTTT. Translated: CAISEKTGVIGNTEAFF.

Regarding this clonotype: The junction does not match germline at one end; this may be a read error. The rearrangement links TRBV5-1 to TRBJ2-5; 8 bases agree with TRBD1. The CDR3 contains 15 residues. CDR1 is SGHRS, CDR2 YFSETQ, per germline. CDR3 sequence (DNA): TGTGCCAGCAGCTCCCATCTGACAGGGGTGGAGACCCAGTACTTC. This translates into CASSSHLTGVETQYF.

V gene TRBV20-1 combines with J gene TRBJ2-7; 8 bases are a match to TRBD1. Trimming took 5 bases from V and 6 from J; bases not matched to a gene: 12. This CDR3 contains 14 residues. Germline V gene sequence: CDR1 DFQATT, CDR2 SNEGSKA (reference sequence). CDR3 coding DNA: TGCAGTGCTCCCCGGGACAGGACCCTCGGCGAGCAGTACTTC. Amino acid sequence: CSAPRDRTLGEQYF.